This T cell receptor (beta chain) was sequenced during a study of neoadjuvant anti-PD-1 for oral cavity cancer. Across the whole study: Patients without progression got a fourth dose around day 43.

V lost 2 bases, J lost 0 bases, and 10 bases lay in between. The germline CDR1 and CDR2 sequences are MNHNS and SASEGT. This CDR3 comprises 15 residues. The assay was immunoSEQ multiplex PCR, and TCRdb's table has in-frame clones only and misses some. The profile shows 7,000 or so clones, 48% of them singletons. The table lists this clone with a few counts. The chain has TRBV6-1 and TRBJ1-1; unclear D gene. The TCR sequence derives from a person aged 40 to 85 with oral cavity squamous cell carcinoma. Sequenced material: tumor tissue, taken before nivolumab (anti-PD-1) treatment. The CDR3 coding sequence is TGTGCCAGCAGTGAATTCGGCGGGCTGAACACTGAAGCTTTCTTT. It codes for CASSEFGGLNTEAFF.